The 26 T cell receptor beta chains below were found in one sample sequenced in a study of T cells in Graves' hyperthyroidism and ophthalmopathy. There were TCR beta CDR3 regions amplified from RNA transcripts. The primer set for the first-round RT-PCR of the TCR CDR3 was HTBI. TCRdb passed the multiplex PCR reads through MiXCR, listing each CDR3 protein once. The sample contains roughly 300,000 distinct CDR3 sequences, approximately 15% of which appear only once. The specimen was blood. The receptor set was obtained from a woman in her 30s with Graves' hyperthyroidism.

This clonotype came up many times. The chain has TRBV6-1 and TRBJ1-1; 7 nucleotides match TRBD1. V trimming: 6 bases; J trimming: 11 bases; junction bases outside the gene matches: 18. CDR3 length: 15 amino acids. Germline CDR1 is MNHNS and CDR2 is SASEGT. For the CDR3, the DNA is TGTGCCAGCAGCGTCCCCTTCGACAGGGCACAGGTGGCTTTCTTT. Its translation: CASSVPFDRAQVAFF.

In its sample, this clonotype was seen many times. The genes are TRBV7-2 and TRBJ1-2; D ambiguous. CDR1 is SGHTA, CDR2 FQGNSA, per germline. V was cut by 2 bases and J by 8 bases, with 18 bases left in between. The CDR3 has 15 amino acids. The CDR3, as DNA: TGTGCCAGCAGCTTAAGTCACCGACCCAGCGTCGGCTACACCTTC. Translated, it gives CASSLSHRPSVGYTF.

This clonotype came up many times. The V and J genes are TRBV3-1 and TRBJ1-5; D gene unclear. There are 13 residues in the CDR3. CDR1 LGHDT and CDR2 YNNKEL come from the germline V gene (reference sequence). Trimming pared 1 base from V and 7 bases from J, leaving 8 bases between. CDR3 DNA: TGTGCCAGCAGCCAAGTTGTCAACCAGCCCCAGCATTTT. Its protein is CASSQVVNQPQHF. The full variable domain, with the rest looked up from reference TRBV3-1 and TRBJ1-5, is DTAVSQTPKYLVTQMGNDKSIKCEQNLGHDTMYWYKQDSKKFLKIMFSYNNKELIINETVPNRFSPKSPDKAHLNLHINSLELGDSAVYFCASSQVVNQPQHFGDGTRLSIL.

The chain joins TRBV24-1 to TRBJ2-1, with TRBD1 matching 9 bases. After removal of 4 bases from V and 5 bases from J, the junction contained 8 bases not matched to a gene. Germline V gene data show CDR1 as KGHDR and CDR2 as SFDVKD. The length of the CDR3 is 16 residues. This CDR3 reads CATSDTGTGFDNEQFF. The CDR3 region has the DNA TGTGCCACCAGTGACACCGGGACAGGGTTCGACAATGAGCAGTTCTTC.

This clonotype was seen a few times. The chain carries TRBV9 and TRBJ2-2; 15 bases match TRBD2. Trimming removed 4 bases from V and 4 bases from J; junction bases left unmatched: 11. The CDR3 covers 19 residues. CDR1 is SGDLS, CDR2 YYNGEE, per germline. Here the CDR3 reads CASSPRGLAGGLRTGELFF. The CDR3 bases are TGTGCCAGCAGCCCTCGCGGACTAGCGGGAGGGTTACGCACCGGGGAGCTGTTTTTT.

This clonotype came up many times. J is TRBJ2-7 and V is TRBV18, with TRBD2 matching over 12 bases. Germline V lookup: CDR1 KGHSH, CDR2 LQKENI. V lost 0 bases and J lost 2; bases outside the gene matches: 2. CDR3 length: 16 amino acids. The CDR3 here is CASSPPGLAGTYEQYF. The CDR3 coding sequence is TGTGCCAGCTCACCACCGGGACTAGCGGGTACCTACGAGCAGTACTTC.

In this sample, this clonotype turned up many times. The chain couples TRBV11-2 to TRBJ2-5; tentative D call: TRBD2 (5 bases). The V and J ends lost 3 bases and 4 bases respectively, with 9 bases between them. CDR3 size: 13 residues. Germline CDR1 and CDR2: SGHAT and FQNNGV. The CDR3 here is CASSFRSGETQYF. The CDR3 coding sequence is TGTGCCAGCAGCTTTAGGAGCGGAGAGACCCAGTACTTC.

This clonotype has only a few counts. The chain joins TRBV10-2 to TRBJ2-3, with 9 nucleotides matching TRBD2. The V segment lost 9 bases and the J segment 3 bases; nucleotides outside the gene matches: 13. This CDR3 has 16 amino acids. Germline CDR1 and CDR2: WSHSY and SAAADI. CDR3 amino acids: CASDRGRAERTDTQYF. In DNA, the CDR3 is TGCGCCAGTGATCGCGGGAGGGCCGAGAGGACAGATACGCAGTATTTT.

This clonotype was recorded a few times. This sequence joins TRBV28 and TRBJ2-5, with D perhaps TRBD1 (5 bases). V lost 4 bases to trimming and J lost 4 bases, with 16 bases between them. Germline V gene lookup returns CDR1 MDHEN and CDR2 SYDVKM. This CDR3 comprises 15 residues. Here the CDR3 DNA reads TGTGCCAGCAGTTCGGACATCACGTTCCTAGAGACCCAGTACTTC. Residues: CASSSDITFLETQYF.

This clonotype was seen a handful of times. The chain joins TRBV6-2 or TRBV6-3 to TRBJ2-3; unclear D gene. The germline CDR1 and CDR2 sequences are MNHEY and SVGEGT. V dropped 2 bases and J dropped 1 base, with 7 bases sitting between them. This CDR3 has 14 residues. The CDR3 DNA reads as TGTGCCAGCAGTTACAGCACGCGCACAGATACGCAGTATTTT. It yields the protein CASSYSTRTDTQYF.

This chain uses TRBV6-2 or TRBV6-3 with TRBJ2-3, with a possible D match to TRBD2 (5 bases). The CDR3 runs to 13 residues. The V end lost 2 bases, the J end lost 6 bases, and 9 bases lay between the germline ends. CDR1 is MNHEY, CDR2 SVGEGT, per germline. CDR3 sequence (DNA): TGTGCCAGCAGTTACCACACGGGGGATACGCAGTATTTT. This translates into CASSYHTGDTQYF.

This clonotype has at least ten counts. The chain couples TRBV20-1 to TRBJ1-4; D not resolved. Trimming left V 0 bases short and J 7 bases short, with 6 bases between. This CDR3 contains 12 residues. Looked up from germline, CDR1 is DFQATT and CDR2 is SNEGSKA (reference sequence). The CDR3 region has the DNA TGCAGTGCTAGAGATAAGGTTGAAAAACTGTTTTTT. Residues: CSARDKVEKLFF.

The rearrangement joins TRBV6-9 to TRBJ1-2, with D unclear. Trimming shortened V by 0 bases and J by 3 bases, and 8 bases separated the two germline ends. Germline V gives CDR1 MNHGY, CDR2 SVAAGI. The CDR3 spans 14 residues. As DNA, the CDR3 is TGTGCCAGCAGTTATTCCGTAATGGACTATGGCTACACCTTC. This translates into CASSYSVMDYGYTF.

There are a few counts of this clonotype. This chain connects TRBV20-1 to TRBJ2-2; 8 nucleotides match TRBD1. J lost 2 bases, V lost 1 base, and 6 bases had no gene match. This CDR3 has 16 residues. Germline V CDR1 and CDR2: DFQATT, SNEGSKA (reference sequence). CDR3 region: CSARVLGQGNTGELFF. The CDR3 nucleotides read TGCAGTGCTAGAGTATTAGGACAGGGTAACACCGGGGAGCTGTTTTTT.

This clonotype was counted only a few times. This chain joins TRBV20-1 and TRBJ2-7; D remains ambiguous. This CDR3 has 14 amino acids. Per germline, CDR1 DFQATT and CDR2 SNEGSKA (reference sequence). Trimming pared 3 bases from V and 0 bases from J, leaving 12 bases between. The CDR3 spells CSARPLLSSYEQYF. CDR3 in DNA: TGCAGTGCTAGGCCCCTCCTTAGCTCCTACGAGCAGTACTTC.

The chain links TRBV7-9 to TRBJ1-2, with 10 bases that match TRBD1. The CDR3 extends over 15 amino acids. V shed 5 bases and J 4 bases; nucleotides not matched to a gene: 7. Germline V gene sequence: CDR1 SEHNR, CDR2 FQNEAQ (reference sequence). The CDR3, as DNA: TGTGCCAGCAGCCCAAAGACAGGGGGCGGCTATGGCTACACCTTC. It translates to CASSPKTGGGYGYTF.

At least ten counts were recorded for this clonotype. The chain recombines TRBV12-3 or TRBV12-4 with TRBJ1-4; D is unresolved. V was pared by 3 bases and J by 5 bases, with 7 bases between. The CDR3 loop spans 13 amino acids. The CDR3 loop reads CASSFQDNEKLFF. The CDR3, as DNA: TGTGCCAGCAGTTTCCAGGACAATGAAAAACTGTTTTTT.

The rearrangement joins TRBV28 to TRBJ2-2; D possibly corresponds to TRBD1 (6 bases). Germline V lookup: CDR1 MDHEN, CDR2 SYDVKM. The CDR3 is 13 residues long. Trimming removed 7 bases at V and 7 bases at J, with 13 bases between. The CDR3: CASTTRGHGELFF. In DNA, the CDR3 is TGTGCCAGCACGACCAGGGGCCACGGGGAGCTGTTTTTT.

The chain links TRBV20-1 to TRBJ2-1; TRBD2 aligns across 15 bases. Germline lookup yields CDR1 DFQATT and CDR2 SNEGSKA (reference sequence). CDR3 length equals 16 residues. V lost 0 bases and J lost 6; bases outside the gene matches: 3. The CDR3 here is CSARDGTSGRPNEQFF. In DNA, the CDR3 is TGCAGTGCTAGAGACGGGACTAGCGGGAGGCCCAATGAGCAGTTCTTC.

With regard to this clonotype: The junction and the germline gene differ at one end; a read error may be behind it. V usage is TRBV11-2 and J usage is TRBJ2-7; tentatively, D is TRBD1 (5 bases). Looked up from germline, CDR1 is SGHAT and CDR2 is FQNNGV. This CDR3 has 15 amino acids. CDR3 sequence (DNA): TGCGCCAGCAGCCAAGATTTCTTAGGGGCCTACGAGCAGTACTTC. This sequence encodes CASSQDFLGAYEQYF.

As concerns this clonotype: The junction and the germline gene differ at one end; a read error may be behind it. The CDR3 region is CASSYDVSGSWYEQYF. The DNA for the CDR3 is TGTGCTAGCAGTTACGATGTTTCAGGGAGCTGGTACGAGCAGTACTTC. The chain is built from TRBV6-2 or TRBV6-3 and TRBJ2-7; D is tentatively TRBD1 or TRBD2 (5 bases each). The CDR3 spans 16 residues. CDR1 is MNHEY, CDR2 SVGEGT, per germline.

This clonotype was counted many times. The V gene is TRBV5-1, the J gene TRBJ2-3; TRBD2 aligns across 10 bases. The V gene's germline CDR1 is SGHRS and CDR2 YFSETQ. With V trimmed by 0 bases and J by 6 bases, 7 bases remained unmatched. CDR3 size: 16 residues. The CDR3 nucleotides read TGCGCCAGCAGCTTGGTCCTAGCGGGAGCATCGGATACGCAGTATTTT. Its translation: CASSLVLAGASDTQYF. Full variable domain (remainder filled in from reference TRBV5-1 and TRBJ2-3): KAGVTQTPRYLIKTRGQQVTLSCSPISGHRSVSWYQQTPGQGLQFLFEYFSETQRNKGNFPGRFSGRQFSNSRSEMNVSTLELGDSALYLCASSLVLAGASDTQYFGPGTRLTVL.

The V and J genes are TRBV6-5 and TRBJ2-1, with D unclear. Trimming took 3 bases from V and 7 from J, leaving 10 bases between them. The CDR3 spans 13 residues. Germline V CDR1 and CDR2: MNHEY, SVGAGI. CDR3 region: CASSYGPPNEQFF. Here the CDR3 DNA reads TGTGCCAGCAGTTATGGTCCCCCTAATGAGCAGTTCTTC.

At least ten counts were recorded for this clonotype. J is TRBJ1-1 and V is TRBV30; D gene ambiguous. The V gene lost 3 bases and the J gene lost 6 bases, with 11 bases spanning the gap. The CDR3 spans 12 residues. Germline V lookup: CDR1 GTSNPN, CDR2 SVGIG (reference sequence). The CDR3 here is CAWRTDMAEAFF. The CDR3 coding sequence is TGTGCCTGGAGGACTGACATGGCTGAAGCTTTCTTT.

This clonotype was counted many times. This chain joins TRBV14 and TRBJ2-5, with 7 bases aligning to TRBD1. The germline V gene encodes CDR1 SGHDN and CDR2 FVKESK. Trimming cost V 4 bases and J 3 bases; bases outside gene matches: 2. There are 13 residues in the CDR3. In nucleotides, the CDR3 is TGTGCCAGCAGCCCGACAGGGAAAGAGACCCAGTACTTC. Amino acids: CASSPTGKETQYF.

This clonotype came up many times. This sequence joins TRBV6-1 and TRBJ1-2; 12 bases fit TRBD1. This CDR3 is 14 amino acids long. Losses at the gene ends were 8 bases for V and 2 bases for J; bases not matched to a gene: 3. The germline gives CDR1 MNHNS, CDR2 SASEGT. CDR3 sequence (DNA): TGTGCCAGCTACGGGACAGGGGGCAACTATGGCTACACCTTC. Residues: CASYGTGGNYGYTF.